This TCR beta chain derives from a study of shared clonotypes between healthy human individuals. Assay: immunoSEQ multiplex PCR; the TCRdb copy retains only in-frame clones and omits some. The sample has about 2.4 million clones; approximately 93% are singletons. Notes on this clone: The antigen is unknown.

Study-wide points: The rarefaction results pointed to incomplete sorted-subset sequencing despite large depth.

Sequencing was carried out using naive CD4+ T cells from PBMCs. Subset of the sample: CD45RA+ positively selected. The receptor was isolated from a man between 18 and 35 years old in good health. Some clones in this sample may be carry-over from other donors' samples.

The CDR3 loop is CASSPSGSRLNEQFF. In DNA, the CDR3 is TGTGCCAGCAGCCCGAGCGGGAGCAGGTTGAATGAGCAGTTCTTC. The rearrangement links TRBV7-9 to TRBJ2-1; 8 bases are shared with TRBD2. Per the germline V gene, CDR1 is SEHNR and CDR2 is FQNEAQ (reference sequence). The J segment lost 7 bases and the V segment lost 5 bases, leaving 10 bases of the junction unmatched. The CDR3 sequence is 15 residues long.